This T cell receptor beta chain emerged from a study of T cells in Graves' hyperthyroidism and ophthalmopathy (dated by TCRdb to about 2019). As for the study more broadly: Peripheral blood was collected at initial diagnosis, before any treatment. To identify distinguishing TCR V-J signatures, a discovery cohort of around 100 patients was used, comprising fewer than 45 with Graves' ophthalmopathy and under 60 with stable Graves' hyperthyroidism. Prospective prediction of ophthalmopathy was tested in an independent validation cohort of some 19 hyperthyroidism patients and 17 patients who later progressed to ophthalmopathy. The approximately 100 discovery patients were divided at random into training and test sets in a 7:3 ratio. In about 6 Graves' hyperthyroidism patients, the study also compared T-cell repertoires from thyroid tissue with T-cell repertoires from blood. Once sampling was done, hyperthyroidism patients were given methimazole at a starting dose of 30 mg daily, whereas ophthalmopathy patients were given high-dose intravenous methylprednisolone. According to the paper, TCR Vbeta CDR3 sequencing was carried out on approximately 140 peripheral blood samples, which came from 40 to 45 ophthalmopathy, roughly 75 hyperthyroidism and 17 progressor patients.

What the study reported, not specific to this receptor: No statistical method was used to fix the sample size in advance, and group allocation was not hidden from the investigators. Ophthalmopathy was separated from stable hyperthyroidism by a 13 V-J signature model, with around 88% sensitivity and roughly 81% specificity obtained in cross-validation and 80%/75% obtained in testing. Most expanded thyroid clonotypes (frequency above 0.001) were also found in blood, which suggests that blood repertoires may mirror thyroid immune responses. In validation, progression to ophthalmopathy was predicted by the model with roughly 71% sensitivity and under 85% specificity, a median of about 6 months before onset.

Many counts were recorded for this clonotype. The antigen it recognizes is unknown. Per-base quality was not reported, and no clone a single base away is much larger than it. In the germline V gene, CDR1 corresponds to MDHEN and CDR2 to SYDVKM. Measured from the cysteine to the phenylalanine, the CDR3 is 16 residues long. The read is trimmed to its CDR3 DNA, 48 bases read in frame from base 1. V trim: 5 bases; J trim: 7 bases; unmatched bases: 11. In the ophthalmopathy patients, disease was moderately to severely active, with a Clinical Activity Score of 3 or more, a NOSPECS grade of 4 or more, and a duration of less than 3 months. Any patient with an uncontrolled infection, another autoimmune disease, pregnancy or lactation was excluded. Diagnoses relied on clinical symptoms, serum thyroxine and TRAb, thyroid ultrasound and orbital computed tomography. Ficoll-Paque density gradient centrifugation was used to isolate PBMCs from about 9.4 ml of fresh peripheral blood. Trizol reagent was used to extract total RNA, and RNA quality was then checked on an Agilent 2100 Bioanalyzer.

Amplification of TCR beta CDR3 regions was carried out from RNA transcripts. A first-round RT-PCR of the TCR CDR3 used the HTBI primer set with the Qiagen OneStep RT-PCR kit. Libraries were constructed in a second round of multiplex PCR, after which size selection and purification were carried out. Paired-end sequencing of the libraries was performed with 100 bp reads on an Illumina HiSeq2000. Processing in the source paper ran as follows. SOAPnuke was used to process the raw data, with reads discarded if the reads contained adapters or uncalled bases, had a mean Phred below 15, or lacked an exact constant-primer or identifier match. High-quality paired reads were merged using COPE v1.2.5, and each unique nucleotide sequence was defined as a clonotype. MiTCR v1.1 was used to align clonotypes to the IMGT TRBV, TRBD and TRBJ reference segments. Only V-J combinations with frequency above 0.0001, covering 99% to 99.2% of repertoires, were analysed. The TCS score was defined as the ratio of F50 (clonal expansion) to E x V (chaos), calculated using BLOSUM62-based TCRdist between CDR3 peptides within each V-J. Welch's t-statistics and random forest reduced roughly 540 V-J features to around 14, which were used in a naive Bayes classifier (R e1071). Using fastp at Q25 and MiXCR, TCRdb reprocessed the public reads and kept productive beta chains. Every distinct CDR3 protein forms one entry, paired with its most common genes and DNA. These V and J calls originate from TCRdb's pipeline instead of the authors' own analysis. Across this sample there are about 380,000 distinct CDR3 sequences, with about 15% seen only once. The ten most abundant clones make up 15% to 20% of the sample.

Rearrangement joined TRBV28 to TRBJ2-7, and 13 junction bases match TRBD2. Specimen: blood. This TCR came from a woman in her thirties with Graves' ophthalmopathy. The CDR3 protein sequence reads: CASSISTSGGTGEQYF. The DNA is TGTGCCAGCAGTATCTCGACTAGCGGGGGGACTGGTGAGCAGTACTTC.